This is a list of T cell receptor beta chains from one sample in a study of T cells in Graves' hyperthyroidism and ophthalmopathy. TCRdb recomputed calls from the multiplex PCR reads with MiXCR, one row per CDR3 protein. The sample lists about 350,000 distinct CDR3 sequences; approximately 18% were seen once. The sample comprised blood. Every receptor here comes from a woman aged 35 to 49 with Graves' ophthalmopathy. CDR3s include the opening cysteine and the closing phenylalanine or tryptophan. A D gene is named only where the DNA matches it firmly. The size field is filled for only some rows; it gives once, few, many or a size class.

j_call d_call v_call clone_size cdr3_nt cdr3_aa
TRBJ1-1 - TRBV12-3/TRBV12-4 - TGTGCCAGCGGCCGGGACCAACTTCGAGCTTTCTTT CASGRDQLRAFF
TRBJ1-2 - TRBV7-3 many TGTGCCAGCAGCTTAACAACGGGGAGGGGGAATGGCTACACCTTC CASSLTTGRGNGYTF
TRBJ2-2 TRBD2 TRBV27 many TGTGCCAGCAGTCCTTTAAGCGGGAGGGCCGACGGGGAGCTGTTTTTT CASSPLSGRADGELFF
TRBJ1-1 - TRBV30 many TGTGCCTGGGACTCAGAGAACACTGAAGCTTTCTTT CAWDSENTEAFF
TRBJ1-2 TRBD1 TRBV2 many TGTGCCAGCAGAAGGACAGGGCCCGACTATGGCTACACCTTC CASRRTGPDYGYTF
TRBJ2-1 TRBD1 TRBV24-1 many TGTGCCACCAGAAGCCGGGACAGGGTTAATGAGCAGTTCTTC CATRSRDRVNEQFF
TRBJ2-5 - TRBV7-9 many TGTGCCAGCAGCTTAGTCGACCTCGGTCTTGGAGAGACCCAGTACTTC CASSLVDLGLGETQYF
TRBJ2-1 - TRBV4-3 few TGCGCCAGCAGCCAAGTTCCCGGGGAAAAGCAGTTCTTC CASSQVPGEKQFF
TRBJ2-5 - TRBV27 - TGTGCCAGCAGCGCAGAAGGGGAGACCCAGTACTTC CASSAEGETQYF
TRBJ2-7 TRBD1 TRBV11-2 - TGTGCCAGCAGCTTGACAGGGTTGAACGAGCAGTACTTC CASSLTGLNEQYF
TRBJ2-7 - TRBV19 many TGTGCCAGTAGTAGGGGCCTCGGGGACGAGCAGTACTTC CASSRGLGDEQYF
TRBJ1-2 - TRBV6-2/TRBV6-3 many TGTGCCAGTATTAACAGGGAGAACTATGGCTACACCTTC CASINRENYGYTF
TRBJ2-2 - TRBV30 many TGTGCCTGGAGTGTCCGTGGTCCCCTGGGCAGGGAGCTGTTTTTT CAWSVRGPLGRELFF
TRBJ1-1 - TRBV9 many TGTGCCAGCAGCTCACAAGACGGGAACACTGAAGCTTTCTTT CASSSQDGNTEAFF
TRBJ2-2 - TRBV11-2 many TGTGCCAGCAGCTTAGAAGAGAGCACCGGGGAGCTGTTTTTT CASSLEESTGELFF
TRBJ2-7 - TRBV3-1 few TGTGCCAGCAGCCAGAGGGGGAGAACCTACGAGCAGTACTTC CASSQRGRTYEQYF
TRBJ2-7 TRBD1 TRBV2 many TGTGCCAGCAGGGTGGGGGGAACCGGGACAGGGCACGGCGAGCAGTACTTC CASRVGGTGTGHGEQYF
TRBJ2-3 - TRBV30 many TGTGCCTGGAGTGTTGGCGATACGCAGTATTTT CAWSVGDTQYF
TRBJ2-7 TRBD1 TRBV27 many TGTGCCAGCAGGCCGGGGACAGGGGCCTACGAGCAGTACTTC CASRPGTGAYEQYF
TRBJ2-7 TRBD2 TRBV9 - TGTGCCAGCAGCGTAGTTGGGCTAGCGGGGGACGAGCAGTACTTC CASSVVGLAGDEQYF
TRBJ2-2 - TRBV6-1 many TGTGCCAGCGACAACACCGGGGAGCTGTTTTTT CASDNTGELFF
TRBJ2-5 TRBD1 TRBV6-2/TRBV6-3 - TGTGCCAGCAAGGGGGCAGGGAGTTTGGAGACCCAGTACTTC CASKGAGSLETQYF
TRBJ2-5 TRBD2 TRBV7-2 many TGTGCCAGCAGCGGACTAGCGGGAGTAATCGGGGAGACCCAGTACTTC CASSGLAGVIGETQYF
TRBJ1-2 - TRBV20-1 few TGCAGTGCTACAAGCGGAGGGGAGTTAACCGGGGATGGCTACACCTTC CSATSGGELTGDGYTF
TRBJ2-7 TRBD1 TRBV28 many TGTGCCAGCAGTTTAAAGGACAGGGTGTACTTC CASSLKDRVYF
TRBJ2-7 TRBD2 TRBV12-3/TRBV12-4 many TGTGCCAGCACGTCCGGGACTAGCGGATCCTACGAGCAGTACTTC CASTSGTSGSYEQYF
TRBJ1-5 - TRBV7-6 - TGTGCCAGCAGTTTTACAGGGATAGGTCAGCCCCAGCATTTT CASSFTGIGQPQHF
TRBJ2-7 TRBD1 TRBV14 many TGTGCCAGCAGGGGACAGGGCTCCTACGAGCAGTACTTC CASRGQGSYEQYF
TRBJ1-2 TRBD1 TRBV4-2 many TGTGCCAGCAGGGACGGGACAGGATCAGTAGATGGCTACACCTTC CASRDGTGSVDGYTF
TRBJ1-2 - TRBV6-5 few TGTGCCAGCAGTAACCAAAACTATGGCTACACCTTC CASSNQNYGYTF
TRBJ2-7 - TRBV14 many TGTGCCAGCAGCCAAGGTTCCAGCTTCTACGAGCAGTACTTC CASSQGSSFYEQYF
TRBJ2-5 - TRBV28 once TGTGCCAGCAGTTTAGTGGGGGGCAGCTCGGAAGAGACCCAGTACTTC CASSLVGGSSEETQYF
TRBJ1-5 - TRBV30 - TGTGCCTGGAGTGCAGGATCCACTACGCCCCAGCCTTTT CAWSAGSTTPQPF
TRBJ1-5 TRBD1 TRBV10-3 many TGTGCCATCAGAGATGACAGGGGGCCGGGGCAGCCCCAGCATTTT CAIRDDRGPGQPQHF
TRBJ2-6 - TRBV28 - TGTGCCAGCAGTTTAGGGGACGCAGGCTCTGGGGCCAACGTCCTGACTTTC CASSLGDAGSGANVLTF
TRBJ2-7 - TRBV7-2 many TGTGCCAGCAGCTTAGCCCCAGGGGTTCAGGCCTACGAGCAGTACTTC CASSLAPGVQAYEQYF
TRBJ1-2 TRBD1 TRBV12-3/TRBV12-4 many TGTGCCAGCAGGCAAGGGTCAGGGGGAAACTATGGCTACACCTTC CASRQGSGGNYGYTF
TRBJ1-1 - TRBV6-1 many TGTGCCAGCAGGCACGCGGGGGTCACTGAAGCTTTCTTT CASRHAGVTEAFF
TRBJ2-7 TRBD1 TRBV19 once TGTGCCAGTAGTTCGGGACAGAGTCGGTCCTACGAGCAGTACTTC CASSSGQSRSYEQYF
TRBJ2-7 TRBD2 TRBV3-1 - TGTGCCAGCAGCTCCCTATTAGCGGGGTCCGCCTACGAGCAGTACTTC CASSSLLAGSAYEQYF
TRBJ2-7 TRBD2 TRBV30 many TGTGCCTGGAGGGGACGCGGACTAGCCAAGGGTGGTTACGAGCAGTACTTC CAWRGRGLAKGGYEQYF
TRBJ2-7 - TRBV2 many TGTGCCAGCAGTGACAGGCGAAACTACGAGCAGTACTTC CASSDRRNYEQYF
TRBJ1-1 - TRBV6-1 - TGTGCCAGCAAAAGGGCATTGAACACTGAAGCTTTCTTT CASKRALNTEAFF
TRBJ2-4 TRBD2 TRBV12-3/TRBV12-4 - TGTGCCAGCAGTTTTTTGCGGGAGGTTAACATTCAGTACTTC CASSFLREVNIQYF
TRBJ2-2 - TRBV20-1 many TGCAGTGCTAGACCTAAACTAGGGTCGTACACCGGGGAGCTGTTTTTT CSARPKLGSYTGELFF
TRBJ2-5 TRBD2 TRBV7-7 - TGTGCTAGCAGCTTACAAGGGACTAGCAGTCAGACCCAGTACTTC CASSLQGTSSQTQYF
TRBJ2-7 TRBD2 TRBV20-1 many TGCAGTGCTGCGGGACTAGACGGGGGATGGGAGCAGTACTTC CSAAGLDGGWEQYF
TRBJ1-5 - TRBV28 many TGTGCCAGCAGTCGGGGGGGGCCCGGTCAGCCCCAGCATTTT CASSRGGPGQPQHF
TRBJ1-1 - TRBV28 many TGTGCCAGCAGTTTAGGGTTAAACACTGAAGCTTTCTTT CASSLGLNTEAFF